This T cell receptor (beta chain) was recovered during a study of T cell repertoires in cytomegalovirus infection. Study-level information: In public TCR beta signatures, there were indications of both CMV infection and matching HLA type.

Using its own MiXCR run on the reads, TCRdb lists one record per CDR3 protein. This sample has about 740,000 distinct CDR3 sequences, with approximately 40% found just once. This clonotype was counted at least ten times. Antigen: not known. Study results and limitations: Totalled public TCR beta family frequency picked out people who carried CMV plus the relevant HLA. HLA-C-restricted CMV-specific TCR beta clonotypes prevailed in the ex vivo response.

This clonotype was sampled from a human donor in good health (CMV status not recorded). Some clones in this sample may be carry-over from other donors' samples. The sequenced sample was PBMCs.

For the CDR3, the DNA is TGTGCCAGCAGCCCGGCCCATCAGGGCCCCTATGGCTACACCTTC. Protein: CASSPAHQGPYGYTF. This chain joins TRBV7-9 and TRBJ1-2; D is possibly TRBD1 (5 bases). The CDR3 has 15 amino acids. The V gene lost 5 bases and the J gene lost 4 bases, with 17 bases spanning the gap. Germline V CDR1 and CDR2: SEHNR, FQNEAQ (reference sequence).